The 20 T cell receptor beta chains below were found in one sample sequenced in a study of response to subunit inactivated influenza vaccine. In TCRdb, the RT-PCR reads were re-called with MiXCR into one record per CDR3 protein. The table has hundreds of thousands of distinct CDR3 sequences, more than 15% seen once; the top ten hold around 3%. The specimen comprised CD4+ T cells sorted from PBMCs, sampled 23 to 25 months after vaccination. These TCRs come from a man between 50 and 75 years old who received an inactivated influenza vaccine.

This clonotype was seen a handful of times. The CDR3 loop is CASSGYNRGNTEAFF. The DNA for the CDR3 is TGCGCCAGCAGCGGCTATAACAGGGGGAACACTGAAGCTTTCTTT. The chain links TRBV5-1 to TRBJ1-1; 7 nucleotides agree with TRBD1. Germline trimming cut 4 bases from V and 1 base from J; bases unmatched to any gene: 7. Germline V lookup: CDR1 SGHRS, CDR2 YFSETQ. CDR3 size: 15 residues.

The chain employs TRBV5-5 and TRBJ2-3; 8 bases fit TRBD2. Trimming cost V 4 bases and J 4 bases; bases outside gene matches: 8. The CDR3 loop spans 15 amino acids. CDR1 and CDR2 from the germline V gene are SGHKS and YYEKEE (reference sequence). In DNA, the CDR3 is TGTGCCAGCAGCGTAAGCGGGAGACGGGCAGATACGCAGTATTTT. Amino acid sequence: CASSVSGRRADTQYF.

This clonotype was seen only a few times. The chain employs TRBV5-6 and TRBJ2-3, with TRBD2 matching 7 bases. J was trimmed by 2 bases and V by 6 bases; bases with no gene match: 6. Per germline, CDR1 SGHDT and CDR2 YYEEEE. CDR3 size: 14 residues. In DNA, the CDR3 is TGTGCCAGCAAACCTAGCGGATACACAGATACGCAGTATTTT. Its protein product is CASKPSGYTDTQYF.

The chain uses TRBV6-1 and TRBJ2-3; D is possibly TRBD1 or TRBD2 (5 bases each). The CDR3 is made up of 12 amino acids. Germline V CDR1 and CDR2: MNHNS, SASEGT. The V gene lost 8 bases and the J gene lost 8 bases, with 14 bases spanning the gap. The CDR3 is CASGRGGGTQYF. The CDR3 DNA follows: TGTGCCAGCGGTCGGGGCGGAGGTACGCAGTATTTT.

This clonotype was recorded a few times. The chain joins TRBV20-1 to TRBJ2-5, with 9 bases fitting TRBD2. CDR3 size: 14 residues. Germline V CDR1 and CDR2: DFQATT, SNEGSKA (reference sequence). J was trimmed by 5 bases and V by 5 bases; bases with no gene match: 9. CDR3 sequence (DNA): TGCAGTGCTTTTAAGGCGGGGGGGCCTGAGACCCAGTACTTC. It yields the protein CSAFKAGGPETQYF.

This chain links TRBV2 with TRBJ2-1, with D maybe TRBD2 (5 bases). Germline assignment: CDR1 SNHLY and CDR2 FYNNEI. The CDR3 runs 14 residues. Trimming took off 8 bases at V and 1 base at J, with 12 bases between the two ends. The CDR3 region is CASYSEVSYNEQFF. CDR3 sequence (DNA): TGTGCCAGCTATAGCGAGGTTTCCTACAATGAGCAGTTCTTC.

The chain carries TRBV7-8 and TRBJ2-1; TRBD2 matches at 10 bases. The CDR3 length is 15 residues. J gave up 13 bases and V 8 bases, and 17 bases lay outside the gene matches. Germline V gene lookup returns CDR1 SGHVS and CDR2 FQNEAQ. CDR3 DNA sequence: TGTGCCAGCTCGGAGAGCGGGAGGGTTCCAATGAAACAGTTCTTC. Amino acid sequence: CASSESGRVPMKQFF.

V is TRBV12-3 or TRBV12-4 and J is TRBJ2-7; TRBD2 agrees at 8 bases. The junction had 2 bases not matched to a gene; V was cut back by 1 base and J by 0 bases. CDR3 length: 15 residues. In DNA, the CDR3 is TGTGCCAGCAGTTTAGAGCGGGGGTTCTCCTACGAGCAGTACTTC. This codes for CASSLERGFSYEQYF.

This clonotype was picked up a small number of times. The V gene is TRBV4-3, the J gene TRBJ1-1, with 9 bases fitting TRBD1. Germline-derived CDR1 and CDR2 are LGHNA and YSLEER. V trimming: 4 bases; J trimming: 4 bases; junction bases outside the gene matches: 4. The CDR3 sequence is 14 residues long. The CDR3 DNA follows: TGCGCCAGCAGCCTGACGACAGGGGGCACTGAAGCTTTCTTT. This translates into CASSLTTGGTEAFF.

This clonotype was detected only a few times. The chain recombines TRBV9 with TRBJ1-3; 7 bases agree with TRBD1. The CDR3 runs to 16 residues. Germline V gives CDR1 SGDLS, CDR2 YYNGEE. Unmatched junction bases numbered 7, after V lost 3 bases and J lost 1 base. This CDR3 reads CASSGLGQFSGNTIYF. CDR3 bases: TGTGCCAGCAGCGGACTGGGACAGTTTTCTGGAAACACCATATATTTT.

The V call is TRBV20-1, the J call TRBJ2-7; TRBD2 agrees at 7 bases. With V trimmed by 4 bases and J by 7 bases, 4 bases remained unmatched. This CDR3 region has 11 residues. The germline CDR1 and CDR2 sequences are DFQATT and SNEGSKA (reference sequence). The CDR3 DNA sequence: TGCAGTGCTATGACGGGAGGAGAGCAGTACTTC. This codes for CSAMTGGEQYF.

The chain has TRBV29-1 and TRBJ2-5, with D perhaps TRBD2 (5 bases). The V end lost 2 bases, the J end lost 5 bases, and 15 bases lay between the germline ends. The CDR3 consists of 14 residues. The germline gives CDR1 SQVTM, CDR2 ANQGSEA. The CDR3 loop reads CSVEQSPRGETQYF. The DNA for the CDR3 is TGCAGCGTTGAACAGTCTCCGAGAGGGGAGACCCAGTACTTC. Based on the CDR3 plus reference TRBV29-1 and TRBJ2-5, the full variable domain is SAVISQKPSRDICQRGTSLTIQCQVDSQVTMMFWYRQQPGQSLTLIATANQGSEATYESGFVIDKFPISRPNLTFSTLTVSNMSPEDSSIYLCSVEQSPRGETQYFGPGTRLLVL.

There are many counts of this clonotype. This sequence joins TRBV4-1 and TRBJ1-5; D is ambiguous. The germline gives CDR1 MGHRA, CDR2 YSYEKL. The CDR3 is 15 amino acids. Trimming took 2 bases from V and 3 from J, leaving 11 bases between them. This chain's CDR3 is CASSQNEYYNQPQHF. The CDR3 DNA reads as TGCGCCAGCAGCCAAAATGAGTACTACAATCAGCCCCAGCATTTT.

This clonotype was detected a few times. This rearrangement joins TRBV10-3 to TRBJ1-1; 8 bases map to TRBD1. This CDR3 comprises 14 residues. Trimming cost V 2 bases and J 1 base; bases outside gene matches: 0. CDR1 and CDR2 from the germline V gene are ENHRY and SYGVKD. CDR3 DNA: TGTGCCATCAGTGAGACAGGGGGGAACACTGAAGCTTTCTTT. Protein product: CAISETGGNTEAFF.

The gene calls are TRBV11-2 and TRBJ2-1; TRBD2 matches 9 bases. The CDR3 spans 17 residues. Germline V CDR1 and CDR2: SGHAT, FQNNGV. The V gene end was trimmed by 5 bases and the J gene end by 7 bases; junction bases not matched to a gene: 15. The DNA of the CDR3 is TGTGCCAGCAGCCCCGCCCGCGGGGTCGCGGGGGGGAATGAGCAGTTCTTC. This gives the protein CASSPARGVAGGNEQFF.

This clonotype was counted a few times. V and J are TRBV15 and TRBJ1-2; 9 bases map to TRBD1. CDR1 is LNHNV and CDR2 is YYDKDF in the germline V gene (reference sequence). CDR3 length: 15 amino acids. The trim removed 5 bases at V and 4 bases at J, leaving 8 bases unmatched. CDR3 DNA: TGTGCCACCAGCTCCAGGACAGGGGATGGCTATGGCTACACCTTC. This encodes CATSSRTGDGYGYTF. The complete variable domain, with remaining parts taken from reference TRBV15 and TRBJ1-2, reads DAMVIQNPRYQVTQFGKPVTLSCSQTLNHNVMYWYQQKSSQAPKLLFHYYDKDFNNEADTPDNFQSRRPNTSFCFLDIRSPGLGDTAMYLCATSSRTGDGYGYTFGSGTRLTVV.

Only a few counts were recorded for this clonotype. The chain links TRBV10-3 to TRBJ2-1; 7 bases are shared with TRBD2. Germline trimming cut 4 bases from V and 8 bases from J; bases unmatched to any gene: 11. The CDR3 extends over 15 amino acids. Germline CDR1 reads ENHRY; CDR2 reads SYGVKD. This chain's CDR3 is CAISAGTTPFDEQFF. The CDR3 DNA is TGTGCCATCAGTGCTGGGACTACCCCGTTCGATGAGCAGTTCTTC.

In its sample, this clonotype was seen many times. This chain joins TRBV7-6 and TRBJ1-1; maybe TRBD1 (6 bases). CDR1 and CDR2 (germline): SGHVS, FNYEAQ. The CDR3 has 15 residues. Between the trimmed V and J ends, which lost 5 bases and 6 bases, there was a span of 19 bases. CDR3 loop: CASSQYAGHRAEAFF. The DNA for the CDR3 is TGTGCCAGCAGCCAATATGCGGGACACCGCGCTGAAGCTTTCTTT.

The CDR3 coding sequence is TGTGCCAGCGGTGTACCGGGACAGGGAACCTACGAGCAGTACTTC. It encodes CASGVPGQGTYEQYF. The J gene is TRBJ2-7, the V gene TRBV28; 9 positions match TRBD1. CDR1 is MDHEN, CDR2 SYDVKM, per germline. Trimming took 8 bases from V and 2 from J; bases not matched to a gene: 10. The CDR3 is 15 residues long.

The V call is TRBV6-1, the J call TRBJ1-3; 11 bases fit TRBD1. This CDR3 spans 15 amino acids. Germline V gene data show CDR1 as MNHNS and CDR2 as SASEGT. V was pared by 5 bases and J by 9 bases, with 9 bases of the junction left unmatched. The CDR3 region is CASSMEPGQGVTIYF. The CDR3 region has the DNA TGTGCCAGCAGTATGGAACCGGGACAGGGGGTCACCATATATTTT.